These 4 T cell receptor beta chains were sequenced from one sample in a study of T cells in Graves' hyperthyroidism and ophthalmopathy. Regions amplified from RNA transcripts were the TCR beta CDR3 regions. In the first-round RT-PCR of the TCR CDR3, the HTBI primer set was used. TCRdb re-called the multiplex PCR reads through MiXCR, storing one row per CDR3 protein. The table includes around 500,000 distinct CDR3 sequences, roughly a sixth detected once. Sequencing used blood. The receptors derive from a young woman with Graves' ophthalmopathy.

The rearrangement joins TRBV7-6 to TRBJ2-7; 8 bases are shared with TRBD1. Trimming cost V 0 bases and J 5 bases; bases outside gene matches: 6. Looked up from germline, CDR1 is SGHVS and CDR2 is FNYEAQ. CDR3 length: 15 residues. CDR3 bases: TGTGCCAGCAGCTTAGCTCCCGGACAGGGAGACGAGCAGTACTTC. It codes for CASSLAPGQGDEQYF.

The V and J genes are TRBV19 and TRBJ2-1; 11 bases are a match to TRBD2. From germline, CDR1 is LNHDA and CDR2 SQIVND (reference sequence). The CDR3 runs 18 residues. The V and J ends lost 0 bases and 7 bases, in that order; junction bases with no gene match: 11. This chain's CDR3 is CASSIDSGGTSGENEQFF. The DNA of the CDR3 is TGTGCCAGTAGTATAGATAGTGGGGGGACTAGCGGTGAAAATGAGCAGTTCTTC.

Note on this clonotype: A junction end diverges from the germline sequence, so it may reflect a read error. The chain combines TRBV7-3 with TRBJ2-6; D unresolved. This CDR3 has 17 amino acids. Germline V gives CDR1 SGHTA, CDR2 FQGTGA. In DNA form, the CDR3 reads TGTGCCAGCATCTTAAATCGTATAGGTGCTGGGGCCAACGTCCTGACTTTC. Protein product: CASILNRIGAGANVLTF. Looking up the rest from reference TRBV7-3 and TRBJ2-6 gives the full variable domain: GAGVSQTPSNKVTEKGKYVELRCDPISGHTALYWYRQSLGQGPEFLIYFQGTGAADDSGLPNDRFFAVRPEGSVSTLKIQRTERGDSAVYLCASILNRIGAGANVLTFGAGSRLTVL.

The chain couples TRBV11-2 to TRBJ2-5, with 13 bases fitting TRBD2. CDR3 length equals 20 residues. Germline assignment: CDR1 SGHAT and CDR2 FQNNGV. With 6 bases clipped from V and 4 bases from J, the junction kept 20 bases outside the gene matches. CDR3 sequence: CASRPLRDRGLAGPPETQYF. The CDR3 DNA follows: TGTGCCAGCAGGCCCCTTCGGGACAGGGGACTAGCGGGACCCCCAGAGACCCAGTACTTC.